These 15 T cell receptor beta chains came from one sample sequenced in a study of blood T cell repertoires in COVID-19. TCRdb's copy holds only in-frame clones and misses some; the assay was immunoSEQ multiplex PCR. The sample shows roughly 120,000 clones, more than 75% of them seen only once. Specimen: peripheral blood. All receptors derive from a man between 65 and 79 years old with acute or convalescent COVID-19.

The chain carries TRBV5-1 and TRBJ2-4, with D maybe TRBD2 (6 bases). In germline, CDR1 is SGHRS, CDR2 YFSETQ. The CDR3 has 18 residues. The V end was cut by 3 bases, the J end by 0 bases, with 19 bases between. The CDR3 sequence: CASSSQPGADRAKNIQYF. Written as DNA, the CDR3 is TGCGCCAGCAGCTCACAGCCGGGAGCCGATAGAGCCAAAAACATTCAGTACTTC.

In the case of this clone: The sample carries other DNA sequences with the same CDR3. CDR3 in DNA: TGTGCCAGCAGCCCCCGGGACCGGGGGACTGAAGCTTTCTTT. Its translation: CASSPRDRGTEAFF. V is TRBV9 and J is TRBJ1-1, with TRBD1 as a possible D gene (5 bases). Germline CDR1 SGDLS, CDR2 YYNGEE. Trimming shortened V by 4 bases and J by 5 bases, and 15 bases separated the two germline ends. This CDR3 has 14 amino acids.

The chain has TRBV29-1 and TRBJ1-2, with TRBD1 matching over 7 bases. Trimming at V came to 4 bases and at J to 4 bases, leaving 3 bases not matched to a gene. Germline CDR1 and CDR2: SQVTM and ANQGSEA. The CDR3 is 12 residues long. The CDR3 sequence: CSVGQGGYGYTF. CDR3 nucleotide sequence: TGCAGCGTTGGACAGGGAGGCTATGGCTACACCTTC.

For this clone: Other nucleotide sequences from this sample produce the same CDR3. The rearrangement joins TRBV29-1 to TRBJ2-5, with D perhaps TRBD1 (6 bases). V dropped 4 bases and J dropped 4 bases, with 7 bases sitting between them. Looked up from germline, CDR1 is SQVTM and CDR2 is ANQGSEA. The CDR3 is made up of 11 amino acids. CDR3 DNA: TGCAGCGTTGTAGGGGGAGAGACCCAGTACTTC. As protein: CSVVGGETQYF.

This clone was recorded many times. Other DNA variants within this sample encode the same CDR3. This rearrangement joins TRBV5-1 to TRBJ2-2, with D possibly being TRBD2 (6 bases). The CDR3 consists of 16 residues. Germline lookup yields CDR1 SGHRS and CDR2 YFSETQ. V was clipped by 0 bases and J by 0 bases, with 9 bases between them. As DNA, the CDR3 is TGCGCCAGCAGCTTGGCCCCGGGAGCGAACACCGGGGAGCTGTTTTTT. Amino acids: CASSLAPGANTGELFF. Looking up the rest from reference TRBV5-1 and TRBJ2-2 gives the full variable domain: KAGVTQTPRYLIKTRGQQVTLSCSPISGHRSVSWYQQTPGQGLQFLFEYFSETQRNKGNFPGRFSGRQFSNSRSEMNVSTLELGDSALYLCASSLAPGANTGELFFGEGSRLTVL.

The chain employs TRBV25-1 and TRBJ1-1, with D uncertain. Trimming pared 8 bases from V and 1 base from J, leaving 5 bases between. Germline CDR1 is MGHDK and CDR2 is SYGVNS. The CDR3 extends over 11 amino acids. The CDR3 region is CASQKNTEAFF. DNA for the CDR3: TGTGCCAGCCAGAAGAACACTGAAGCTTTCTTT.

This chain links TRBV3-1 (or the pseudogene TRBV3-2) with TRBJ2-3; TRBD2 agrees at 14 bases. J gave up 4 bases and V 4 bases, and 16 bases lay outside the gene matches. Germline V gives CDR1 LGHDT, CDR2 YNNKEL (reference sequence). The CDR3 sequence is 20 residues long. CDR3 residues: CASSLTTGTSGGKYSDTQYF. In nucleotides, the CDR3 is TGTGCCAGCAGCCTAACTACCGGGACTAGCGGGGGCAAGTACTCAGATACGCAGTATTTT.

With regard to this clone: At the DNA level, this CDR3 is encoded by other sequences in the same sample as well. V is TRBV7-3 and J is TRBJ2-2; no definite D call. CDR1 is SGHTA and CDR2 is FQGTGA in the germline V gene. The ends were cut back, 4 bases at V and 1 base at J, with 7 bases in the middle. The CDR3 totals 14 residues. CDR3 in DNA: TGTGCCAGCAGCTCCTCGGGGAACACCGGGGAGCTGTTTTTT. Its translation is CASSSSGNTGELFF.

The DNA of the CDR3 is TGTGCCGGGATGACAGGGGGACAAAACACCATATATTTT. This encodes CAGMTGGQNTIYF. The rearrangement joins TRBV28 to TRBJ1-3; TRBD1 agrees at 9 bases. This CDR3 contains 13 residues. V shed 11 bases and J 6 bases; nucleotides not matched to a gene: 8. The germline V gene has CDR1 MDHEN and CDR2 SYDVKM. Based on the CDR3 plus reference TRBV28 and TRBJ1-3, the full variable domain is DVKVTQSSRYLVKRTGEKVFLECVQDMDHENMFWYRQDPGLGLRLIYFSYDVKMKEKGDIPEGYSVSREKKERFSLILESASTNQTSMYLCAGMTGGQNTIYFGEGSWLTVV.

This rearrangement joins TRBV29-1 to TRBJ1-2; the match to TRBD1 covers 9 bases. The CDR3 sequence is 11 residues long. The V segment lost 7 bases and the J segment 6 bases; nucleotides outside the gene matches: 3. Germline assignment: CDR1 SQVTM and CDR2 ANQGSEA. The CDR3 region is CSAGQGNGYTF. The CDR3 nucleotides are TGCAGCGCCGGACAGGGGAATGGCTACACCTTC. Full variable domain (remainder filled in from reference TRBV29-1 and TRBJ1-2): SAVISQKPSRDICQRGTSLTIQCQVDSQVTMMFWYRQQPGQSLTLIATANQGSEATYESGFVIDKFPISRPNLTFSTLTVSNMSPEDSSIYLCSAGQGNGYTFGSGTRLTVV.

This clone was counted between two and nine times. This chain uses TRBV5-4 with TRBJ2-2; TRBD2 is a possible D gene (6 bases). V was cut by 0 bases and J by 2 bases, with 11 bases left in between. Germline V gene lookup returns CDR1 SGHNT and CDR2 YYREEE (reference sequence). CDR3 size: 16 residues. CDR3 nucleotide sequence: TGTGCCAGCAGCTTGGACGGGAGTTTCAACACCGGGGAGCTGTTTTTT. Amino acid sequence: CASSLDGSFNTGELFF.

This rearrangement joins TRBV7-9 to TRBJ2-7; TRBD2 is a possible D gene (6 bases). Trimming removed 2 bases at V and 3 bases at J, with 14 bases between. CDR3 length: 15 amino acids. Germline-derived CDR1 and CDR2 are SEHNR and FQNEAQ (reference sequence). CDR3 sequence: CASSLSSGTGYEQYF. The CDR3 nucleotides are TGTGCCAGCAGCTTATCATCAGGGACTGGCTACGAGCAGTACTTC.

V usage is TRBV4-2 and J usage is TRBJ2-3; D is perhaps TRBD2 (5 bases). CDR1 is LGHNA and CDR2 is YNFKEQ in the germline V gene. The CDR3 is 16 amino acids. Between the trimmed V and J ends, which lost 4 bases and 3 bases, there was a span of 17 bases. The CDR3 DNA follows: TGTGCCAGCAGCCCTGAGGGCAGGCCCCGTACAGATACGCAGTATTTT. It is translated as CASSPEGRPRTDTQYF.

This clone showed up just a few times. The chain carries TRBV6-4 and TRBJ2-2, with a weak D call TRBD1 (5 bases). The CDR3 is 14 residues long. Trimming left V 5 bases short and J 5 bases short, with 12 bases between. CDR1 and CDR2 from the germline V gene are MRHNA and SNTAGT. The CDR3 is CASSIEDRTGELFF. CDR3 DNA: TGTGCCAGCAGTATAGAAGACAGAACCGGGGAGCTGTTTTTT.

The V gene is TRBV2, the J gene TRBJ2-7; no clear D. The CDR3 length is 13 residues. V lost 7 bases to trimming and J lost 2 bases, with 12 bases between them. The germline gives CDR1 SNHLY, CDR2 FYNNEI. CDR3 sequence (DNA): TGTGCCAGCAAATTGGGCCCAACCTACGAGCAGTACTTC. Amino acids: CASKLGPTYEQYF.